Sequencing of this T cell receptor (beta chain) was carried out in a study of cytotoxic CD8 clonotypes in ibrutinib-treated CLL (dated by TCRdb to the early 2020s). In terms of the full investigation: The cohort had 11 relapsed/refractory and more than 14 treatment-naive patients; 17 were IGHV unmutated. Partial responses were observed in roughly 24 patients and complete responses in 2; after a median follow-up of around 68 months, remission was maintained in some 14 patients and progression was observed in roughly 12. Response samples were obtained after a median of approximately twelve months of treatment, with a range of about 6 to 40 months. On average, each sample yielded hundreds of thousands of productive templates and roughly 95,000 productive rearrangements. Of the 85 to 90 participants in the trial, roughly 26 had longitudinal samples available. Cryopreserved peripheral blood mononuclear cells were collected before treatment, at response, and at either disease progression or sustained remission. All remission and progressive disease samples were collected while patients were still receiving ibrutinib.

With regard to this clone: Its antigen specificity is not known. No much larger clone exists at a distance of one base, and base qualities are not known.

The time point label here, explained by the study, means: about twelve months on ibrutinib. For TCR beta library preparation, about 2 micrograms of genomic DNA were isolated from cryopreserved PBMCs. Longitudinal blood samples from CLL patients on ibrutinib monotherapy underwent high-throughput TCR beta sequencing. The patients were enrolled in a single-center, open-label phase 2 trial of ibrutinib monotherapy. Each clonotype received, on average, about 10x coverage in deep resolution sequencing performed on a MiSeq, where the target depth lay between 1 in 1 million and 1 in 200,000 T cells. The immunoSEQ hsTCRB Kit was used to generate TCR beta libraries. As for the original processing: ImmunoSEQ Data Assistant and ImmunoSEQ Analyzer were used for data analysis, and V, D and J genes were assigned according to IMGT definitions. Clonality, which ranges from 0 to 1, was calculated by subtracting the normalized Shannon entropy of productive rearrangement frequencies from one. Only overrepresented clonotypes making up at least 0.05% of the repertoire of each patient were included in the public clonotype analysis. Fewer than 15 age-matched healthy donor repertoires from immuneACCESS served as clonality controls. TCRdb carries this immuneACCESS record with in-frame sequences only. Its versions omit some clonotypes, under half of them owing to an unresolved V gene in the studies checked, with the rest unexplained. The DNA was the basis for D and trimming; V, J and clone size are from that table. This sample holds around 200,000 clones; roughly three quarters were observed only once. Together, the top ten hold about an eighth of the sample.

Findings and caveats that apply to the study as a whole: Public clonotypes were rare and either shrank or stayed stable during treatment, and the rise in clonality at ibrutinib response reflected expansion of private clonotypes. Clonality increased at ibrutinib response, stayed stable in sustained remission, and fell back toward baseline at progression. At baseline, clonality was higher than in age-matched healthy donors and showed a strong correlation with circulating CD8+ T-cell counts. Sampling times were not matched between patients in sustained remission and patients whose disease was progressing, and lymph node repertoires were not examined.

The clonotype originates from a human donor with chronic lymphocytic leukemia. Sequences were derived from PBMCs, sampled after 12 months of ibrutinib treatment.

Read as DNA, the sequence is TGTGCCAGCAGCCATCGACTAGCGGGACAAGAGACCCAGTACTTC. Its protein product is CASSHRLAGQETQYF. Recombination linked TRBV4-2 to TRBJ2-5; 11 central nucleotides agree with TRBD2. From the cysteine up to the phenylalanine, the CDR3 has a length of 15 residues. CDR3 DNA is the only sequence kept; it has 45 bases, read in frame from the first base. As encoded in the germline V gene, CDR1 is LGHNA while CDR2 is YNFKEQ. V is trimmed back by 3 bases and J by 2 bases, and the junction contains 2 bases that no gene match accounts for.